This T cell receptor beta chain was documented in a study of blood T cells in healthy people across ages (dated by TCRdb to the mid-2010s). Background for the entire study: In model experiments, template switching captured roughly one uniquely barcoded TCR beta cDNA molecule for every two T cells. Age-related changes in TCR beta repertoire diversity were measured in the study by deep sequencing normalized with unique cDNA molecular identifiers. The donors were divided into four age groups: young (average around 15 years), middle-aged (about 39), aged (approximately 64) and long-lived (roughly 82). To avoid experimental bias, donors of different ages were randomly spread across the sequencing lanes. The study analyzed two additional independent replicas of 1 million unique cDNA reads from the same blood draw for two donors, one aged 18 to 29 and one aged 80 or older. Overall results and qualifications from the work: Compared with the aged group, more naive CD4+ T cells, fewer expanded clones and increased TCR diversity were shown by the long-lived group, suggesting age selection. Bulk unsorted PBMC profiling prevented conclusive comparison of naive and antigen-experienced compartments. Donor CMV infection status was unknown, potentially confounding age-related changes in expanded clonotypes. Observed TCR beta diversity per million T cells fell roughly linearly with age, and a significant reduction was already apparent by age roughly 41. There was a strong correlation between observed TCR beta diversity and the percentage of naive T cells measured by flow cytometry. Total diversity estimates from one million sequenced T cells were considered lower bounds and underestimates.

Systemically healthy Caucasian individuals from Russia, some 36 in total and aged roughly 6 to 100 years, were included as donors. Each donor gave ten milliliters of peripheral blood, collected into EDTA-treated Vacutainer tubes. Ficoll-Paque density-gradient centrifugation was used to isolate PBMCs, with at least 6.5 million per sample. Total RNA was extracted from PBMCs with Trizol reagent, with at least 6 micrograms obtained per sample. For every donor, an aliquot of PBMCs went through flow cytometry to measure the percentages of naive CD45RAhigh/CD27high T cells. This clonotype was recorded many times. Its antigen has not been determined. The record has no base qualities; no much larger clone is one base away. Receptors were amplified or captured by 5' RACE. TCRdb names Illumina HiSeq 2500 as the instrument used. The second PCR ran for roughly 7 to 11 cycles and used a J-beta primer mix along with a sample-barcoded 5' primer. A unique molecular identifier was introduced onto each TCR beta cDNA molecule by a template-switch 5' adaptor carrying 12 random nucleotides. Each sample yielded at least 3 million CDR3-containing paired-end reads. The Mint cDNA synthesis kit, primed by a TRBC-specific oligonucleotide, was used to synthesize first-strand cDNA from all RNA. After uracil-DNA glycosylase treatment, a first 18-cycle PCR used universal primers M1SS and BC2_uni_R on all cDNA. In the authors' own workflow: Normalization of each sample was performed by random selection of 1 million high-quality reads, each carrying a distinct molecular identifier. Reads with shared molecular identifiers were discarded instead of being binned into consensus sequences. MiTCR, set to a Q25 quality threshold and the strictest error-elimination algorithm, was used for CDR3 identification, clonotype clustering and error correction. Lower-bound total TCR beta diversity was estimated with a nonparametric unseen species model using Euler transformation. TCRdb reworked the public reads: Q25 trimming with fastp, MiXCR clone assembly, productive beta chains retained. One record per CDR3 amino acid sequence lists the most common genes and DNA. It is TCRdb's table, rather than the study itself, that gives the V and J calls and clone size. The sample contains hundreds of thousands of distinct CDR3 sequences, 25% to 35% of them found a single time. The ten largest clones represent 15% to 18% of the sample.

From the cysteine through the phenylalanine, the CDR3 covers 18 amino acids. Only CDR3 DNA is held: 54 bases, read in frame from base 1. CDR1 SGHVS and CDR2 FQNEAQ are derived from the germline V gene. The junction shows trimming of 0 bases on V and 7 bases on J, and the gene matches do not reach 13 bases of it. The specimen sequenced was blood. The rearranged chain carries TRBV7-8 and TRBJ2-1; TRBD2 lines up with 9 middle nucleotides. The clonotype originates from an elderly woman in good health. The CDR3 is CASSLASRGVAGANEQFF. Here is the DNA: TGTGCCAGCAGCTTAGCCTCTCGGGGGGTAGCGGGGGCTAATGAGCAGTTCTTC.